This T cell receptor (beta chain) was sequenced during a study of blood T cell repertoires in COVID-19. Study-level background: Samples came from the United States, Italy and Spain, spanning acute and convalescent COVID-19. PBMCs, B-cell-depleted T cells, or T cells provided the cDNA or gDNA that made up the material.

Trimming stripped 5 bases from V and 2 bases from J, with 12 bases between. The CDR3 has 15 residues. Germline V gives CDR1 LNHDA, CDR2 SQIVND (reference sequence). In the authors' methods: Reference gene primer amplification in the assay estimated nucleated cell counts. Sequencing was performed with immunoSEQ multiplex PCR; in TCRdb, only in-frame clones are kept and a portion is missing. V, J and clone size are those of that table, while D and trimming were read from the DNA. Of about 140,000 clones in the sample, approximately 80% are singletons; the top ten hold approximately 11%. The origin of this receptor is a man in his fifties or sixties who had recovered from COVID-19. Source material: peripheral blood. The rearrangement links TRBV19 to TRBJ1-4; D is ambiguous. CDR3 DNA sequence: TGTGCCAGTAGTGTACAAGTATCGACTAATGAAAAACTGTTTTTT. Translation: CASSVQVSTNEKLFF.